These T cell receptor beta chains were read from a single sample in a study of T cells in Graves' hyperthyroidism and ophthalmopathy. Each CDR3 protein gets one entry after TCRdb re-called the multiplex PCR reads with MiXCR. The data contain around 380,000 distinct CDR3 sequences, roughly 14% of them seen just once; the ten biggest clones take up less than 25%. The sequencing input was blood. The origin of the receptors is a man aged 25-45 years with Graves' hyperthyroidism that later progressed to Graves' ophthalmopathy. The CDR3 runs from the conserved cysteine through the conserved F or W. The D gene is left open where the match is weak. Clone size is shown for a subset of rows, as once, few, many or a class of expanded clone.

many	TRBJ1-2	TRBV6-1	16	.	TGTGCCAGCAGGGAAGCTGGACAGAGAGCTAACTATGGCTACACCTTC	CASREAGQRANYGYTF
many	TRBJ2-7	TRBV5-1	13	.	TGCGCCAGCAGTCAGGGGGGAGTCTACGAGCAGTACTTC	CASSQGGVYEQYF
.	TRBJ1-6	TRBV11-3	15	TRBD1	TGTGCCAGCAGCTTAGAGTACAGGGGGAGATCACCCCTCCACTTT	CASSLEYRGRSPLHF
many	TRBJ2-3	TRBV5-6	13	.	TGTGCCAGCAGCTTGAAGGGTTCAGATACGCAGTATTTT	CASSLKGSDTQYF
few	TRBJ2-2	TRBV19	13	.	TGTGCCAGTAGTATAGGCGGGGCCGGGGAGCTGTTTTTT	CASSIGGAGELFF
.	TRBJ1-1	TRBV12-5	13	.	TGTGCTAGTGGTTTAAGGACACTCTCCGAAGCTTTCTTT	CASGLRTLSEAFF
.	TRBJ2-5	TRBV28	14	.	TGTGCCAGCAGTTTAAGTTACAGAACAGGGACCCAGTACTTC	CASSLSYRTGTQYF
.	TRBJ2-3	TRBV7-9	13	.	TGTGCCAGCAGTCCGGGTACCGGGGATACGCAGTATTTT	CASSPGTGDTQYF
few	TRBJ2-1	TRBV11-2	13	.	TGTGCCAGCAGCTTAGATCTCTACAATGAGCAGTTCTTC	CASSLDLYNEQFF
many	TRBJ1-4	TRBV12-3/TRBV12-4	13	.	TGTGCCAGCAATCTGAGCTATAATGAAAAACTGTTTTTT	CASNLSYNEKLFF
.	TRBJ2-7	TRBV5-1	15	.	TGCGCCAGCAGCCCGAGGACAGAAACGACCTACGAGCAGTACTTC	CASSPRTETTYEQYF